This T cell receptor beta chain came from a study of shared clonotypes between healthy human individuals. Study-wide background: The study enrolled a couple of women and a few men aged 18 to 49.

The repertoire was sequenced with immunoSEQ multiplex PCR; TCRdb's copy has only in-frame clones and lacks some. The data hold some 1.1 million clones, with roughly 80% observed a single time. V was shortened by 4 bases and J by 4 bases, with 14 bases between the two germline ends. This CDR3 is 15 amino acids long. CDR1 and CDR2 from the germline V gene are MNHEY and SVGAGI. The sample comprised memory CD4+ T cells from PBMCs. Subset of the sample: CD45RA-negative fraction. The rearrangement joins TRBV6-5 to TRBJ2-1, with D uncertain. This sequence originates from a man aged 18 to 30 in good health. Some clones in this sample may be carry-over from other donors' samples. The CDR3 nucleotides are TGTGCCAGCAGTTTTACCAACGACCCATACAATGAGCAGTTCTTC. Translating it yields CASSFTNDPYNEQFF.